Each of the 8 T cell receptor beta chains below was sequenced from the same sample in a study of high-grade serous ovarian cancer treatment subgroups. The tumor samples were collected prior to definitive surgery or chemotherapy. TCRdb keeps only in-frame clones here, not all; method: immunoSEQ multiplex PCR. This table holds some 4,400 clones, roughly three quarters found once. Material for sequencing was tumor tissue. These TCRs come from a human donor with high-grade serous ovarian cancer.

The V gene is TRBV5-1, the J gene TRBJ1-2; D not resolved. CDR3 length: 13 residues. CDR1 and CDR2 (germline): SGHRS, YFSETQ. Trimming took off 0 bases at V and 10 bases at J, with 13 bases between the two ends. Here the CDR3 reads CASSLEADAHYTF. The CDR3 DNA is TGCGCCAGCAGCTTGGAGGCCGATGCACACTACACCTTC.

V gene TRBV27 combines with J gene TRBJ1-1; D possibly corresponds to TRBD1 (6 bases). The germline gives CDR1 MNHEY, CDR2 SMNVEV (reference sequence). This CDR3 has 15 amino acids. The V end was cut by 5 bases, the J end by 1 base, with 14 bases between. The CDR3 DNA is TGTGCCAGCAGTACAACAGGGTCATGGAACACTGAAGCTTTCTTT. Translated, it gives CASSTTGSWNTEAFF.

The chain uses TRBV6-1 and TRBJ2-3; TRBD2 matches 12 bases. V lost 5 bases to trimming and J lost 5 bases; unmatched junction nucleotides: 5. The germline V gene encodes CDR1 MNHNS and CDR2 SASEGT. CDR3 length: 15 residues. The CDR3 nucleotides are TGTGCCAGCAGTACTTCTAGCGGGGGGGGAGATACGCAGTATTTT. It is translated as CASSTSSGGGDTQYF.

This chain joins TRBV28 and TRBJ1-2; 9 bases are shared with TRBD1. V was clipped by 8 bases and J by 3 bases; unmatched bases: 10. The CDR3 is 15 residues long. Germline V gene lookup returns CDR1 MDHEN and CDR2 SYDVKM. CDR3 in DNA: TGTGCCAGCGGAACCGGGACAGGGACCTACTATGGCTACACCTTC. Translated, it gives CASGTGTGTYYGYTF.

This chain joins TRBV5-1 and TRBJ1-1, with D hard to call. The CDR3 runs 13 residues. CDR1 is SGHRS, CDR2 YFSETQ, per germline. V was cut by 2 bases and J by 0 bases, with 5 bases left in between. The CDR3 DNA follows: TGCGCCAGCAGCTTCGAAGTGAACACTGAAGCTTTCTTT. It translates to CASSFEVNTEAFF.

The CDR3 DNA is TGTGCCAGCAGCCCGGGACAGGGCTCCGTCGAGCAGTACTTC. Translating it yields CASSPGQGSVEQYF. The rearrangement joins TRBV5-4 to TRBJ2-7, with 9 bases aligning to TRBD1. The CDR3 is 14 amino acids. Germline values: CDR1 SGHNT, CDR2 YYREEE (reference sequence). The V and J ends lost 4 bases and 6 bases, in that order; junction bases with no gene match: 8.

This clone is a singleton in its sample. V usage is TRBV6-5 and J usage is TRBJ1-2; maybe TRBD1 (6 bases). Trimming removed 5 bases at V and 4 bases at J, with 11 bases between. In germline, CDR1 is MNHEY, CDR2 SVGAGI. CDR3 length: 13 amino acids. The CDR3 is CASSEWTVYGYTF. The CDR3 DNA sequence: TGTGCCAGCAGTGAATGGACAGTCTATGGCTACACCTTC.

V usage is TRBV30 and J usage is TRBJ1-1; D is uncertain. The V and J ends lost 0 bases and 1 base respectively, with 6 bases between them. From germline, CDR1 is GTSNPN and CDR2 SVGIG (reference sequence). The CDR3 has 13 amino acids. The CDR3 spells CAWSVGGNTEAFF. DNA of the CDR3: TGTGCCTGGAGTGTTGGAGGGAACACTGAAGCTTTCTTT.